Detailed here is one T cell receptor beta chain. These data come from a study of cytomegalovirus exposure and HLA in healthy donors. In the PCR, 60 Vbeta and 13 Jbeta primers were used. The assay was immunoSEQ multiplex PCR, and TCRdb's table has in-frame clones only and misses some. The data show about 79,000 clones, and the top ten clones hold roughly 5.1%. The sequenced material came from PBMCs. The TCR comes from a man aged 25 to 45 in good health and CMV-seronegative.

CDR3 nucleotides: TGTGCCAGCAGTTACGAGGGTTTTGGCACTGAAGCTTTCTTT. It yields the protein CASSYEGFGTEAFF. The V and J genes are TRBV6-6 and TRBJ1-1; D gene unclear. Between the trimmed V and J ends, which lost 2 bases and 4 bases, there was a span of 11 bases. Looked up from germline, CDR1 is MNHNY and CDR2 is SVGAGI (reference sequence). The CDR3 consists of 14 residues.